The T cell receptor beta chain under discussion was sequenced for a study of blood T cell repertoires in COVID-19. Study as a whole: Acute and convalescent COVID-19 samples came from the United States, Italy and Spain. PBMCs, B-cell-depleted T cells, or T cells provided the cDNA or gDNA that made up the material.

CDR1 and CDR2 (germline): SGHRS, YFSETQ. Trimming pared 2 bases from V and 4 bases from J, leaving 13 bases between. The CDR3 loop spans 16 amino acids. Original data processing: Cell counts per sample came from amplifying reference gene primers. Clones were sequenced by immunoSEQ multiplex PCR, and TCRdb holds only the in-frame ones, with some missing. D and trimming were read from the DNA, whereas the V and J calls and clone size are those reported in that table. The profile shows 70,000 to 95,000 clones, under 95% of them singletons. This clonotype was sampled from a woman aged 50 to 60 in a cohort sampled during active COVID-19. What was sequenced was peripheral blood. The rearrangement uses TRBV5-1 and TRBJ1-6, with D perhaps TRBD1 (6 bases). Here the CDR3 reads CASSFDRTSYNSPLHF. Here the CDR3 DNA reads TGCGCCAGCAGCTTCGACAGGACGAGTTATAATTCACCCCTCCACTTT.